Listed below are T cell receptor beta chains from one sample, sequenced in a study of shared clonotypes between healthy human individuals. Method: immunoSEQ multiplex PCR; TCRdb's copy keeps in-frame clones and lacks some. The sample holds a few hundred thousand clones, around 80% seen once. The sample taken for sequencing was PBMCs. These TCRs come from a woman aged 40 to 50 in good health. Some clones in this sample may be carry-over from other donors' samples. The CDR3 runs from the conserved cysteine through the conserved F or W. D genes are given only for firm matches. A row's size may be missing; if present it is once, few, many or a size class.

D,size,length,J,V,DNA,CDR3
NA,NA,13,TRBJ1-2,TRBV19,TGTGCCAGTATGCTAGACAGCACGGGTGGCTACACCTTC,CASMLDSTGGYTF
NA,NA,13,TRBJ2-1,TRBV28,TGTGCCAGCATCGGGAGCTCCTACAATGAGCAGTTCTTC,CASIGSSYNEQFF
NA,many,14,TRBJ1-1,TRBV7-3,TGTGCCAGCAGCCCTTCCCACTCGAACACTGAAGCTTTCTTT,CASSPSHSNTEAFF
NA,NA,13,TRBJ2-1,TRBV18,TGTGCCAGCTCACCCGGGGTCGGCGATGAGCAGTTCTTC,CASSPGVGDEQFF
TRBD2,few,17,TRBJ2-2,TRBV19,TGTGCCAGTAGTATTCATAGGGGACTAGCGGGAACCGGGGAGCTGTTTTTT,CASSIHRGLAGTGELFF
NA,NA,16,TRBJ2-2,TRBV6-5,TGTGCCAGCAGTTCCTTACAGGGTCGGGGCACCGGGGAGCTGTTTTTT,CASSSLQGRGTGELFF
TRBD1,NA,14,TRBJ2-7,TRBV7-8,TGTGCCAGCAGCCGAACGGGACAGGGCTACGAGCAGTACTTC,CASSRTGQGYEQYF
NA,few,14,TRBJ2-5,TRBV7-2,TGTGCCAGCAGCAGCCAGACTGGGCAAGAGACCCAGTACTTC,CASSSQTGQETQYF
NA,NA,13,TRBJ2-5,TRBV7-9,TGTGCCAGCAGCTCGACTAGAGGGGTGACCCAGTACTTC,CASSSTRGVTQYF
NA,NA,14,TRBJ1-5,TRBV30,TGTGCCTGGAGTGCCGACAGGTTACATCAGCCCCAGCATTTT,CAWSADRLHQPQHF
NA,NA,15,TRBJ2-5,TRBV9,TGTGCCAGCAGCGTAGCTGGGGATAGCATAGAGACCCAGTACTTC,CASSVAGDSIETQYF
TRBD2,NA,15,TRBJ2-2,TRBV6-4,TGTGCCAGCAGTGACAACGGGAGGGCCTCCGGGGAGCTGTTTTTT,CASSDNGRASGELFF
TRBD2,NA,17,TRBJ2-1,TRBV5-8,TGTGCCAGCAGCTTGTTTAGCGGGAGGGCCAGGAACAATGAGCAGTTCTTC,CASSLFSGRARNNEQFF
TRBD1,few,14,TRBJ2-1,TRBV9,TGTGCCAGCAGCGTGGGGGACAGTTACAATGAGCAGTTCTTC,CASSVGDSYNEQFF
TRBD2,NA,16,TRBJ2-2,TRBV2,TGTGCCAGCAGTGGAGGCGCGGGAGGGAACACCGGGGAGCTGTTTTTT,CASSGGAGGNTGELFF
NA,few,15,TRBJ2-1,TRBV5-4,TGTGCCAGCAGCTTGGGCGGAATCACTAGATCTGAGCAGTTCTTC,CASSLGGITRSEQFF
TRBD2,NA,16,TRBJ2-5,TRBV5-1,TGCGCCAGCAGCCCCGGACTAGCGGGAGTAGAAGAGACCCAGTACTTC,CASSPGLAGVEETQYF
NA,NA,14,TRBJ2-3,TRBV13,TGTGCCAGCAGCTTAGCACGCCGAGCGGATACGCAGTATTTT,CASSLARRADTQYF
NA,NA,13,TRBJ1-5,TRBV30,TGTGCCTGGGATGGGGGGTTCAATCAGCCCCAGCATTTT,CAWDGGFNQPQHF
NA,NA,14,TRBJ1-5,TRBV7-6,TGTGCCAGCAGCTTAGGACATAGCAATCAGCCCCAGCATTTT,CASSLGHSNQPQHF
NA,NA,14,TRBJ2-2,TRBV28,TGTGCCAGCACTCCACCCTGGGTAACCGGGGAGCTGTTTTTT,CASTPPWVTGELFF
TRBD1,NA,15,TRBJ1-4,TRBV7-2,TGTGCCAGCAGCCCGAGGACAGGGTTGGGAGAAAAACTGTTTTTT,CASSPRTGLGEKLFF
NA,NA,15,TRBJ1-2,TRBV10-3,TGTGCCATCAGTGGTCTTGGGGGCGCCGGCTATGGCTACACCTTC,CAISGLGGAGYGYTF
NA,NA,12,TRBJ1-1,TRBV29-1,TGCAGCGCCCGGGCGGGTAACACTGAAGCTTTCTTT,CSARAGNTEAFF
NA,NA,12,TRBJ1-3,TRBV5-4,TGTGCCAGCACTCGGTGGGGGGACACCATATATTTT,CASTRWGDTIYF
TRBD1,NA,15,TRBJ2-7,TRBV6-4,TGTGCCAGCAGTTACGCGACAGGGGCTATCTACGAGCAGTACTTC,CASSYATGAIYEQYF
NA,many,14,TRBJ2-4,TRBV1,TGCACCAGCAGCCAAGGCCCCCCTCGGACCATTCAGTACTTC,CTSSQGPPRTIQYF
NA,once,12,TRBJ2-7,TRBV12-5,TGTGCTAGTGGTTTGCCCCTCCGTGAGCAGTACTTC,CASGLPLREQYF
TRBD2,few,14,TRBJ2-7,TRBV6-5,TGTGCCAGCACCACTAGCGGCAGGATCTACGAGCAGTACTTC,CASTTSGRIYEQYF
TRBD2,NA,20,TRBJ2-3,TRBV29-1,TGCAGCGTTGCATTCCAGGGTCAAAAAACTAGCGGGAGTAGGCCAGATACGCAGTATTTT,CSVAFQGQKTSGSRPDTQYF
TRBD1,NA,14,TRBJ1-2,TRBV29-1,TGCAGCGTTGAAAGGGCAGGGGGTCTCTATGGCTACACCTTC,CSVERAGGLYGYTF
TRBD1,NA,13,TRBJ1-1,TRBV29-1,TGCAGCGTTCACAGGGGGCCGAACACTGAAGCTTTCTTT,CSVHRGPNTEAFF
NA,once,17,TRBJ2-7,TRBV6-4,TGTGCCAGCAGTGACCGGATCCTCGGCGGGCTGCCCTACGAGCAGTACTTC,CASSDRILGGLPYEQYF
TRBD2,NA,14,TRBJ2-5,TRBV2,TGTGCCAGCAGTGAGGGGGGGTCGCGGGAGACCCAGTACTTC,CASSEGGSRETQYF
TRBD2,NA,14,TRBJ2-3,TRBV18,TGTGCCAGCTCACCCGGACTAGCGCGAGATACGCAGTATTTT,CASSPGLARDTQYF
NA,NA,13,TRBJ2-6,TRBV10-2,TGCGCCAGCACCGTCTCTGGGGCCAACGTCCTGACTTTC,CASTVSGANVLTF
NA,NA,11,TRBJ2-1,TRBV2,TGTGCCAGCAGTGAGGGGTCTGAGCAGTTCTTC,CASSEGSEQFF
NA,few,16,TRBJ2-2,TRBV11-3,TGTGCCAGCAGCTTAGTTGGGGGCTCGAACACCGGGGAGCTGTTTTTT,CASSLVGGSNTGELFF
TRBD2,many,16,TRBJ2-3,TRBV7-3,TGTGCCAGCAGCTTAAATTCGGGAGGGCTTGCAGATACGCAGTATTTT,CASSLNSGGLADTQYF
NA,NA,16,TRBJ2-1,TRBV6-6,TGTGCCAGCAGCCGCCGTGGTGGCGGGCATTACAATGAGCAGTTCTTC,CASSRRGGGHYNEQFF
NA,NA,16,TRBJ2-5,TRBV7-8,TGTGCCAGCAGCCTACATGTGAACACGTATCAAGAGACCCAGTACTTC,CASSLHVNTYQETQYF